Listed below are T cell receptor beta chains from one sample, sequenced in a study of PD-1 blockade in classical Hodgkin lymphoma. The protocol was immunoSEQ multiplex PCR, while the TCRdb copy is restricted to in-frame clones and leaves out a portion. Of about 32,000 clones listed, 88% were seen once; the top ten hold over 1%. Sequences were obtained from CD4+ T cells from blood. The receptors come from a human donor with classical Hodgkin lymphoma. The CDR3 runs from the conserved cysteine through the conserved F or W. The D gene is left open where the match is weak. For some rows the clone size is stated as once, few or many, or as a class when expanded; others skip it.

J gene: TRBJ1-5; V gene: TRBV29-1; D gene: TRBD1; clone size: .; CDR3 protein: CSVGWGQGNQPQHF; CDR3 DNA: TGCAGCGTTGGCTGGGGACAGGGGAATCAGCCCCAGCATTTT
J gene: TRBJ2-5; V gene: TRBV5-4; D gene: TRBD1; clone size: .; CDR3 protein: CASRFKGAETQYF; CDR3 DNA: TGTGCCAGCAGATTTAAGGGGGCGGAGACCCAGTACTTC
J gene: TRBJ1-4; V gene: TRBV5-4; D gene: TRBD1; clone size: .; CDR3 protein: CASTLTGGAGNEKLFF; CDR3 DNA: TGTGCCAGCACCCTCACAGGGGGCGCTGGGAATGAAAAACTGTTTTTT
J gene: TRBJ2-7; V gene: TRBV2; D gene: TRBD1; clone size: once; CDR3 protein: CASSTGTVTYEQYF; CDR3 DNA: TGTGCCAGCAGTACCGGGACAGTAACCTACGAGCAGTACTTC
J gene: TRBJ2-1; V gene: TRBV5-1; D gene: TRBD2; clone size: .; CDR3 protein: CASSLDPAGTSGFNEQFF; CDR3 DNA: TGCGCCAGCAGCTTAGATCCAGCTGGGACTAGCGGATTCAATGAGCAGTTCTTC
J gene: TRBJ1-3; V gene: TRBV11-2; D gene: .; clone size: .; CDR3 protein: CASSLELTGSGNTIYF; CDR3 DNA: TGTGCCAGCAGCTTAGAACTAACGGGCTCTGGAAACACCATATATTTT
J gene: TRBJ1-1; V gene: TRBV10-3; D gene: .; clone size: .; CDR3 protein: CAISGRGREAFF; CDR3 DNA: TGTGCCATCAGTGGTCGAGGGAGGGAGGCTTTCTTT
J gene: TRBJ2-1; V gene: TRBV5-5; D gene: .; clone size: .; CDR3 protein: CASSLGRNEQFF; CDR3 DNA: TGTGCCAGCAGCTTGGGTAGGAATGAGCAGTTCTTC
J gene: TRBJ2-3; V gene: TRBV27; D gene: .; clone size: .; CDR3 protein: CASSPSGTDTQYF; CDR3 DNA: TGTGCCAGCAGTCCCTCAGGGACAGATACGCAGTATTTT
J gene: TRBJ2-7; V gene: TRBV7-9; D gene: TRBD1; clone size: .; CDR3 protein: CASSLNRDRGEQYF; CDR3 DNA: TGTGCCAGCAGCTTGAACCGGGACAGGGGCGAGCAGTACTTC
J gene: TRBJ2-1; V gene: TRBV5-1; D gene: .; clone size: .; CDR3 protein: CASSSLGDGRGSYNEQFF; CDR3 DNA: TGCGCCAGCAGCTCCTTGGGGGACGGGAGAGGGTCCTACAATGAGCAGTTCTTC
J gene: TRBJ1-1; V gene: TRBV2; D gene: .; clone size: few; CDR3 protein: CASSEVSGTEAFF; CDR3 DNA: TGTGCCAGCAGTGAGGTGAGCGGGACTGAAGCTTTCTTT
J gene: TRBJ1-1; V gene: TRBV2; D gene: .; clone size: .; CDR3 protein: CASSEALPPQGYNTEAFF; CDR3 DNA: TGTGCCAGCAGTGAAGCGCTGCCTCCCCAGGGTTATAACACTGAAGCTTTCTTT
J gene: TRBJ2-5; V gene: TRBV19; D gene: TRBD1; clone size: .; CDR3 protein: CASSRGQGVGETQYF; CDR3 DNA: TGTGCCAGTAGTAGGGGACAGGGGGTAGGGGAGACCCAGTACTTC
J gene: TRBJ2-2; V gene: TRBV5-1; D gene: TRBD2; clone size: once; CDR3 protein: CASSLGAGSTGELFF; CDR3 DNA: TGCGCCAGCAGCTTGGGAGCGGGAAGCACCGGGGAGCTGTTTTTT
J gene: TRBJ2-1; V gene: TRBV18; D gene: .; clone size: .; CDR3 protein: CASSPPSEGTEQFF; CDR3 DNA: TGTGCCAGCTCACCACCGTCGGAGGGAACTGAGCAGTTCTTC
J gene: TRBJ2-7; V gene: TRBV6-1; D gene: .; clone size: .; CDR3 protein: CASSDGVSGPFEQYF; CDR3 DNA: TGTGCCAGCAGCGACGGGGTGTCGGGACCATTCGAGCAGTACTTC
J gene: TRBJ2-1; V gene: TRBV9; D gene: .; clone size: .; CDR3 protein: CASSVAEGSYNEQFF; CDR3 DNA: TGTGCCAGCAGCGTAGCTGAGGGCTCCTACAATGAGCAGTTCTTC
J gene: TRBJ1-1; V gene: TRBV15; D gene: TRBD1; clone size: .; CDR3 protein: CATSRGDRDGTEAFF; CDR3 DNA: TGTGCCACCAGCAGAGGGGACAGGGATGGCACTGAAGCTTTCTTT
J gene: TRBJ1-1; V gene: TRBV6-1; D gene: TRBD1; clone size: .; CDR3 protein: CASSRSTGANTEAFF; CDR3 DNA: TGTGCCAGCAGCCGCTCGACAGGGGCGAACACTGAAGCTTTCTTT
J gene: TRBJ2-3; V gene: TRBV4-1; D gene: .; clone size: .; CDR3 protein: CASSQVPVSTDTQYF; CDR3 DNA: TGCGCCAGCAGCCAAGTTCCTGTTAGCACAGATACGCAGTATTTT
J gene: TRBJ1-1; V gene: TRBV18; D gene: .; clone size: .; CDR3 protein: CASSPPMGRDTEAFF; CDR3 DNA: TGTGCCAGCTCACCACCGATGGGTAGGGACACTGAAGCTTTCTTT
J gene: TRBJ1-1; V gene: TRBV6-1; D gene: .; clone size: .; CDR3 protein: CASSEALGVYTEAFF; CDR3 DNA: TGTGCCAGCAGTGAAGCGCTGGGGGTTTACACTGAAGCTTTCTTT
J gene: TRBJ1-1; V gene: TRBV29-1; D gene: .; clone size: .; CDR3 protein: CSGEKGRGEAFF; CDR3 DNA: TGCAGCGGGGAGAAAGGTCGAGGTGAAGCTTTCTTT
J gene: TRBJ2-5; V gene: TRBV6-1; D gene: .; clone size: .; CDR3 protein: CASSEIGVLGPQETQYF; CDR3 DNA: TGTGCCAGCAGTGAAATAGGTGTTCTAGGACCTCAAGAGACCCAGTACTTC
J gene: TRBJ2-2; V gene: TRBV19; D gene: TRBD2; clone size: .; CDR3 protein: CASEASTSGTSGGGTGELFF; CDR3 DNA: TGTGCCAGCGAAGCGTCTACCTCCGGGACTAGCGGAGGGGGCACCGGGGAGCTGTTTTTT
J gene: TRBJ2-1; V gene: TRBV6-4; D gene: .; clone size: .; CDR3 protein: CASSQQGGSYNEQFF; CDR3 DNA: TGTGCCAGCAGTCAACAGGGAGGCTCCTACAATGAGCAGTTCTTC
J gene: TRBJ1-5; V gene: TRBV4-1; D gene: .; clone size: .; CDR3 protein: CASSQGTAGFEPQHF; CDR3 DNA: TGCGCCAGCAGCCAGGGGACTGCGGGATTTGAGCCCCAGCATTTT
J gene: TRBJ1-2; V gene: TRBV4-1; D gene: .; clone size: few; CDR3 protein: CASSQGRVYGYTF; CDR3 DNA: TGCGCCAGCAGCCAAGGCAGGGTTTATGGCTACACCTTC
J gene: TRBJ2-1; V gene: TRBV5-1; D gene: TRBD2; clone size: .; CDR3 protein: CASSLAGGDNEQFF; CDR3 DNA: TGCGCCAGCAGTTTAGCGGGTGGGGACAATGAGCAGTTCTTC
J gene: TRBJ1-1; V gene: TRBV2; D gene: .; clone size: few; CDR3 protein: CASSGFGGPEAFF; CDR3 DNA: TGTGCCAGCAGTGGTTTCGGGGGGCCTGAAGCTTTCTTT
J gene: TRBJ2-2; V gene: TRBV10-3; D gene: .; clone size: .; CDR3 protein: CAISDDPLELFF; CDR3 DNA: TGTGCCATCAGTGATGACCCGCTTGAGCTGTTTTTT
J gene: TRBJ1-2; V gene: TRBV7-6; D gene: .; clone size: few; CDR3 protein: CASSSTGYSGYTF; CDR3 DNA: TGTGCCAGCAGTTCTACAGGGTATTCTGGCTACACCTTC
J gene: TRBJ2-1; V gene: TRBV20-1; D gene: .; clone size: .; CDR3 protein: CSARDNEQFF; CDR3 DNA: TGCAGTGCTAGGGACAATGAGCAGTTCTTC
J gene: TRBJ2-6; V gene: TRBV7-2; D gene: .; clone size: .; CDR3 protein: CASSFPVAPSGANVLTF; CDR3 DNA: TGTGCCAGCAGCTTCCCCGTCGCCCCCTCTGGGGCCAACGTCCTGACTTTC
J gene: TRBJ2-3; V gene: TRBV11-3; D gene: TRBD2; clone size: .; CDR3 protein: CASSLEFGGAGGRQYF; CDR3 DNA: TGTGCCAGCAGCTTAGAATTTGGGGGAGCGGGGGGACGGCAGTATTTT
J gene: TRBJ1-1; V gene: TRBV5-4; D gene: .; clone size: few; CDR3 protein: CASSLELDTEAFF; CDR3 DNA: TGTGCCAGCAGCTTGGAGCTGGACACTGAAGCTTTCTTT
J gene: TRBJ2-2; V gene: TRBV19; D gene: .; clone size: .; CDR3 protein: CASSMGKAGELFF; CDR3 DNA: TGTGCCAGTAGTATGGGGAAGGCCGGGGAGCTGTTTTTT
J gene: TRBJ2-7; V gene: TRBV6-1; D gene: .; clone size: once; CDR3 protein: CASSDRFLSYEQYF; CDR3 DNA: TGTGCCAGCAGTGACAGGTTTCTCTCCTACGAGCAGTACTTC
J gene: TRBJ2-7; V gene: TRBV9; D gene: TRBD1; clone size: .; CDR3 protein: CASSRGQGAYEQYF; CDR3 DNA: TGTGCCAGCAGCCGGGGACAGGGGGCATACGAGCAGTACTTC
J gene: TRBJ1-2; V gene: TRBV6-1; D gene: .; clone size: .; CDR3 protein: CASSERDRGGYTF; CDR3 DNA: TGTGCCAGCAGTGAAAGGGACCGAGGGGGCTACACCTTC
J gene: TRBJ2-7; V gene: TRBV11-2; D gene: .; clone size: .; CDR3 protein: CASSIGRRVYEQYF; CDR3 DNA: TGTGCCAGCAGCATAGGCCGGCGAGTGTACGAGCAGTACTTC
J gene: TRBJ1-5; V gene: TRBV7-9; D gene: .; clone size: .; CDR3 protein: CASSPISGNQPQHF; CDR3 DNA: TGTGCCAGCAGCCCAATTTCGGGGAATCAGCCCCAGCATTTT
J gene: TRBJ1-2; V gene: TRBV7-9; D gene: TRBD1; clone size: .; CDR3 protein: CASSLVPGQGDYGYTF; CDR3 DNA: TGTGCCAGCAGCTTAGTCCCGGGACAGGGTGACTATGGCTACACCTTC
J gene: TRBJ2-4; V gene: TRBV28; D gene: .; clone size: .; CDR3 protein: CASSPKGSLAKNIQYF; CDR3 DNA: TGTGCCAGCAGCCCAAAGGGCAGTCTAGCCAAAAACATTCAGTACTTC
J gene: TRBJ2-1; V gene: TRBV18; D gene: TRBD1; clone size: .; CDR3 protein: CASSPPGGTVSYNEQFF; CDR3 DNA: TGTGCCAGCTCACCTCCCGGTGGGACAGTCTCCTACAATGAGCAGTTCTTC
J gene: TRBJ2-7; V gene: TRBV4-2; D gene: .; clone size: .; CDR3 protein: CASSQAPGPYEQYF; CDR3 DNA: TGTGCCAGCAGCCAAGCGCCGGGTCCCTACGAGCAGTACTTC
J gene: TRBJ2-1; V gene: TRBV6-5; D gene: TRBD2; clone size: .; CDR3 protein: CASRRLAGDKNEQFF; CDR3 DNA: TGTGCCAGCAGGAGACTAGCGGGAGATAAGAATGAGCAGTTCTTC
J gene: TRBJ2-3; V gene: TRBV9; D gene: .; clone size: once; CDR3 protein: CASSLRDFHTDTQYF; CDR3 DNA: TGTGCCAGCAGCTTGAGGGACTTCCACACAGATACGCAGTATTTT
J gene: TRBJ2-5; V gene: TRBV5-1; D gene: .; clone size: .; CDR3 protein: CASSLPGTQETQYF; CDR3 DNA: TGCGCCAGCAGCTTGCCGGGTACACAAGAGACCCAGTACTTC
J gene: TRBJ2-3; V gene: TRBV18; D gene: .; clone size: .; CDR3 protein: CASSPPTTTDTQYF; CDR3 DNA: TGTGCCAGCTCACCACCGACGACCACAGATACGCAGTATTTT
J gene: TRBJ1-1; V gene: TRBV5-1; D gene: .; clone size: .; CDR3 protein: CASSWGGTEAFF; CDR3 DNA: TGCGCCAGCAGCTGGGGAGGAACTGAAGCTTTCTTT
J gene: TRBJ2-1; V gene: TRBV7-9; D gene: .; clone size: .; CDR3 protein: CASSLLNEQFF; CDR3 DNA: TGTGCCAGCAGCTTACTCAATGAGCAGTTCTTC
J gene: TRBJ2-3; V gene: TRBV5-1; D gene: .; clone size: .; CDR3 protein: CASSLTFRSTDTQYF; CDR3 DNA: TGCGCCAGCAGCTTAACTTTCCGGAGCACAGATACGCAGTATTTT
J gene: TRBJ1-2; V gene: TRBV18; D gene: .; clone size: .; CDR3 protein: CASSPSRWGENTF; CDR3 DNA: TGTGCCAGCTCACCCTCTAGATGGGGGGAGAACACCTTC
J gene: TRBJ2-2; V gene: TRBV6-1; D gene: .; clone size: .; CDR3 protein: CASGVGGANTGELFF; CDR3 DNA: TGTGCCAGTGGGGTCGGGGGCGCGAACACCGGGGAGCTGTTTTTT
J gene: TRBJ1-4; V gene: TRBV28; D gene: .; clone size: medium-sized; CDR3 protein: CASSLVATNEKLFF; CDR3 DNA: TGTGCCAGCAGTTTAGTTGCAACTAATGAAAAACTGTTTTTT